This T cell receptor (beta chain) was sequenced for a study of T cell repertoires in cytomegalovirus infection. Study-level findings and limits: In two of eight donors, the top clonotype was HLA-C-restricted CMV-specific.

Comments on this clonotype: Its antigen is still unknown.

TCRdb re-derived calls from the reads in MiXCR, one entry per CDR3 protein. This sample has roughly 180,000 distinct CDR3 sequences, with about 17% found just once. After removal of 4 bases from V and 1 base from J, the junction contained 9 bases not matched to a gene. The CDR3 consists of 18 residues. The germline gives CDR1 SGHTA, CDR2 FQGNSA. The rearrangement joins TRBV7-2 to TRBJ2-5; TRBD2 aligns across 13 bases. The specimen was CD8+ T cells from PBMCs. This receptor was obtained from a human donor in good health (CMV status not recorded). Some clones in this sample may be carry-over from other donors' samples. CDR3 nucleotides: TGTGCCAGCAGCTACGGACTAGCGGGGGCCAAACCCCAAGAGACCCAGTACTTC. It codes for CASSYGLAGAKPQETQYF.